This TCR beta chain was recorded in a study of post-analysis software for immune sequencing data. Findings of the study overall: Included in a set of about five TRBV segments more frequent in patients than controls were TRBV5-6, TRBV5-1 and TRBV20-1. Multiple sclerosis patients had significantly lower normalized Chao1 diversity than controls. Samples sharing a preparation batch grouped tightly together when assessed by F measure.

The CDR3 sequence is 15 residues long. J lost 3 bases, V lost 6 bases, and 8 bases had no gene match. Germline V gene sequence: CDR1 SGHTA, CDR2 FQGNSA. This clonotype was counted many times. The target antigen is unknown. Tagging with unique molecular identifiers was a feature of the TCR beta cDNA libraries. From approximately 1 to 10 million T cells, roughly 530,000 cDNA molecules were obtained. TCRdb recomputed calls from the PCR reads with MiXCR, one row per CDR3 protein. This table has roughly 730,000 distinct CDR3 sequences, roughly 27% appearing once. This receptor was identified in a girl between 10 and 17 years old with multiple sclerosis. This chain links TRBV7-2 with TRBJ2-5, with 9 bases lining up with TRBD2. Specimen: blood. In DNA, the CDR3 is TGTGCCAGCAGACCAGCGGGGGGCAATAAAGAGACCCAGTACTTC. It is translated as CASRPAGGNKETQYF.